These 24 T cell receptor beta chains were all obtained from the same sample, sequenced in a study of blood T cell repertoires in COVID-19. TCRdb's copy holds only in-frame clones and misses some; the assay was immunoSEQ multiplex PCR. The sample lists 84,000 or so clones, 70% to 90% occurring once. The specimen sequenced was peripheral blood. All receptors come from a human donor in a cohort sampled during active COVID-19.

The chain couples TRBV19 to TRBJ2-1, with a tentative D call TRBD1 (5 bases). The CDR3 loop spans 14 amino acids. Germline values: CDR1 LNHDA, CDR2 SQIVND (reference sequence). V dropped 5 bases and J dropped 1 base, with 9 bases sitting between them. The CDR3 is CASSWRQSYNEQFF. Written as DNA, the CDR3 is TGTGCCAGTAGTTGGAGACAGTCCTACAATGAGCAGTTCTTC.

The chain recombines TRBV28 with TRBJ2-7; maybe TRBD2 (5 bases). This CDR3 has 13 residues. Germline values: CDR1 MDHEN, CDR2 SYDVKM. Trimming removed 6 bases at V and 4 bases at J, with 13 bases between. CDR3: CASRPGPGYEQYF. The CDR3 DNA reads TGTGCCAGCAGACCGGGCCCGGGATACGAGCAGTACTTC.

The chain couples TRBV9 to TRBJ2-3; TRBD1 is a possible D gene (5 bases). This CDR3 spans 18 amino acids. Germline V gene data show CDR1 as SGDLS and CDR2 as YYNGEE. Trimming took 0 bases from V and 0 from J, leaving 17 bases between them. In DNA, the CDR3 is TGTGCCAGCAGCGTAGGCTACTCAGGGTTGGTGAGCACAGATACGCAGTATTTT. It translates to CASSVGYSGLVSTDTQYF.

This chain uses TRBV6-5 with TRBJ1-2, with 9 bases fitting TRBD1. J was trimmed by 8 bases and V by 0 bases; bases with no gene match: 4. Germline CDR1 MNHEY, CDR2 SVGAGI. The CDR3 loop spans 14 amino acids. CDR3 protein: CASSYSTGGSGYTF. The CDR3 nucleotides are TGTGCCAGCAGTTACTCTACAGGGGGCAGCGGCTACACCTTC.

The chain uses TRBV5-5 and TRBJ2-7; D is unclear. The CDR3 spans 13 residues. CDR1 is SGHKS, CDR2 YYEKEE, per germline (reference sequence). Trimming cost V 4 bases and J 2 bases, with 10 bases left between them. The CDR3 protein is CASSHSGAYEQYF. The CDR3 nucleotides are TGTGCCAGCAGCCACTCCGGAGCCTACGAGCAGTACTTC.

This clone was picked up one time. CDR3 bases: TGTGCCAGCAGCCGTTCACTAGCGGGGGGCACAGATACGCAGTATTTT. It encodes CASSRSLAGGTDTQYF. The chain recombines TRBV11-1 with TRBJ2-3; 11 bases map to TRBD2. With 5 bases clipped from V and 1 base from J, the junction kept 5 bases outside the gene matches. Germline V CDR1 and CDR2: SGHAT, FQDESV (reference sequence). The CDR3 spans 16 residues.

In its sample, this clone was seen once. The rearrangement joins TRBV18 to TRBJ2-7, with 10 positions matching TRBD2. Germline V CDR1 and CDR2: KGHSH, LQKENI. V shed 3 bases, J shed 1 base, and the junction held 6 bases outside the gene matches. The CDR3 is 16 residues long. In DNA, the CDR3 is TGTGCCAGCTCACCGACTATAGCGGGGGGATCCTACGAGCAGTACTTC. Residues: CASSPTIAGGSYEQYF.

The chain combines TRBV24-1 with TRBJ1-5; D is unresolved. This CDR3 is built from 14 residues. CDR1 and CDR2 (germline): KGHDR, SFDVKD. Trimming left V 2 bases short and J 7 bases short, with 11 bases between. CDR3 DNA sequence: TGTGCCACCAGTGATTCCCGGGTAAGACAGCCCCAGCATTTT. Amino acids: CATSDSRVRQPQHF.

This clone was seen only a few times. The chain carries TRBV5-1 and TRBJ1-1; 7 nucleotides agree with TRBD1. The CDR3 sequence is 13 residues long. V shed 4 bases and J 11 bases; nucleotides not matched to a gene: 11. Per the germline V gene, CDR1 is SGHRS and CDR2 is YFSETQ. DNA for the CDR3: TGCGCCAGCAGCGTAGACAGGGCATCGGAGGCTTTCTTT. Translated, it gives CASSVDRASEAFF.

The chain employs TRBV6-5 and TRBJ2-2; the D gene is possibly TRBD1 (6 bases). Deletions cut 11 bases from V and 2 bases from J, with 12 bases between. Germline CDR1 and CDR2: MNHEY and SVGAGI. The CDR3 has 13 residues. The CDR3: CAGPTGNTGELFF. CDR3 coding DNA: TGTGCCGGACCGACAGGCAACACCGGGGAGCTGTTTTTT.

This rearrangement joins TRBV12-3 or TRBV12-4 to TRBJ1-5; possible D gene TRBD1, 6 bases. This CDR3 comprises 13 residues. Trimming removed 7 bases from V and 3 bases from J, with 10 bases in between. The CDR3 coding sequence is TGTGCCAGCAACAGGGACCACAATCAGCCCCAGCATTTT. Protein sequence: CASNRDHNQPQHF.

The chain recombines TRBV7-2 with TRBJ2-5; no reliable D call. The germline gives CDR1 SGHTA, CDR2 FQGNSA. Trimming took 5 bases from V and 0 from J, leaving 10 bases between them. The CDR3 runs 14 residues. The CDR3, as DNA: TGTGCCAGCAGCCCCCGACTGTACCAAGAGACCCAGTACTTC. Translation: CASSPRLYQETQYF. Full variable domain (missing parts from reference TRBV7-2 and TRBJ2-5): GAGVSQSPSNKVTEKGKDVELRCDPISGHTALYWYRQSLGQGLEFLIYFQGNSAPDKSGLPSDRFSAERTGGSVSTLTIQRTQQEDSAVYLCASSPRLYQETQYFGPGTRLLVL.

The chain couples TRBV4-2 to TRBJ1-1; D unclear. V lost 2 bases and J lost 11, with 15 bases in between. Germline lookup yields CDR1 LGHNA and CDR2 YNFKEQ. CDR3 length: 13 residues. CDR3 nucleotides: TGTGCCAGCAGCCAATCCGCGGCGGGGTTCGCTTTCTTT. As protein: CASSQSAAGFAFF.

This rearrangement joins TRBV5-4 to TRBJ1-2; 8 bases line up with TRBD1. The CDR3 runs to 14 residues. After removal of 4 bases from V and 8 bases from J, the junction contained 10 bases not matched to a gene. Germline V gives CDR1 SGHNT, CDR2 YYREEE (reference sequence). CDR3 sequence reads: CASSVAGGAIGYTF. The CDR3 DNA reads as TGTGCCAGCAGCGTTGCAGGGGGCGCCATAGGCTACACCTTC.

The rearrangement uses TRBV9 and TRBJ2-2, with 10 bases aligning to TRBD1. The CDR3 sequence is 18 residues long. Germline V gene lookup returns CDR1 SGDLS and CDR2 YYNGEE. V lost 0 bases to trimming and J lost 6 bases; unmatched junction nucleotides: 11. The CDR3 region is CASSVVFDRGRDAGELFF. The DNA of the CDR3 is TGTGCCAGCAGCGTAGTATTTGACAGGGGGCGCGACGCCGGGGAGCTGTTTTTT. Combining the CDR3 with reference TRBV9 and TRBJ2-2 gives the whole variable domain DSGVTQTPKHLITATGQRVTLRCSPRSGDLSVYWYQQSLDQGLQFLIQYYNGEERAKGNILERFSAQQFPDLHSELNLSSLELGDSALYFCASSVVFDRGRDAGELFFGEGSRLTVL.

The DNA for the CDR3 is TGCGCCAGCAGCTTGTCACAGGCCGGGGATACGCAGTATTTT. Its translation: CASSLSQAGDTQYF. This rearrangement joins TRBV5-1 to TRBJ2-3; perhaps TRBD1 as D (5 bases). This CDR3 contains 14 residues. Germline values: CDR1 SGHRS, CDR2 YFSETQ. V lost 1 base, J lost 6 bases, and 12 bases lay in between.

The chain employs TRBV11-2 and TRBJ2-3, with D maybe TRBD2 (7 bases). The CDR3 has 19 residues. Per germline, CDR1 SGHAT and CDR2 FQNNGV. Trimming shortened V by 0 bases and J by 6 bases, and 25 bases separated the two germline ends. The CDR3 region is CASSLDTGGRGGSGDTQYF. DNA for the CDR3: TGTGCCAGCAGCTTAGATACGGGAGGCAGGGGAGGGTCGGGGGATACGCAGTATTTT.

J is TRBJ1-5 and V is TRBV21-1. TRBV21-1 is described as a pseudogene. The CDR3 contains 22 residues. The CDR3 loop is CASSKKRVAGEKGEGSNQPQHF. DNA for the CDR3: TGTGCCAGCAGCAAAAAAAGGGTGGCGGGGGAGAAGGGTGAGGGTAGCAATCAGCCCCAGCATTTT.

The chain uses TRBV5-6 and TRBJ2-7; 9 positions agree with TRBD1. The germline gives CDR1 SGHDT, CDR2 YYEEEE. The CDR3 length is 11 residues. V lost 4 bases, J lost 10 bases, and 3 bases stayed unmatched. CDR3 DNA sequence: TGTGCCAGCAGCGTGGGACAGGGACAGTACTTC. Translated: CASSVGQGQYF.

In DNA, the CDR3 is TGCGCCAGCAAGGACAGGGATGGCCAGCCCCAGCATTTT. It encodes CASKDRDGQPQHF. The chain employs TRBV10-2 and TRBJ1-5; 8 bases line up with TRBD1. Germline V CDR1 and CDR2: WSHSY, SAAADI. CDR3 length: 13 residues. Losses at the gene ends were 7 bases for V and 7 bases for J; bases not matched to a gene: 6.

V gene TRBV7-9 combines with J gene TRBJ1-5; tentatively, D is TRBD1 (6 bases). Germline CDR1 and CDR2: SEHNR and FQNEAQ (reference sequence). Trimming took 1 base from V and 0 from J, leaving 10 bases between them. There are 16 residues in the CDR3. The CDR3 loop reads CASSLGTDNSNQPQHF. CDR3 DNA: TGTGCCAGCAGCTTAGGGACAGACAATAGCAATCAGCCCCAGCATTTT.

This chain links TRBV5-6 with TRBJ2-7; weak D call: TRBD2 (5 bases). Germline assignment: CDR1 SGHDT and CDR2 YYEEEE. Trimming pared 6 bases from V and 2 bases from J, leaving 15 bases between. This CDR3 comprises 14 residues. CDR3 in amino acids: CASTLVGETYEQYF. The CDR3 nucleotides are TGTGCCAGCACCCTAGTCGGGGAAACCTACGAGCAGTACTTC.

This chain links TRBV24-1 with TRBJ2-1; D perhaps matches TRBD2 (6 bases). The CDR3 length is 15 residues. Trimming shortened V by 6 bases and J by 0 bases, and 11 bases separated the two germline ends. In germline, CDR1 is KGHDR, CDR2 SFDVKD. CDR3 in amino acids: CATSYLGSSYNEQFF. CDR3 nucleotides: TGTGCCACCAGTTATCTCGGGAGCTCCTACAATGAGCAGTTCTTC.

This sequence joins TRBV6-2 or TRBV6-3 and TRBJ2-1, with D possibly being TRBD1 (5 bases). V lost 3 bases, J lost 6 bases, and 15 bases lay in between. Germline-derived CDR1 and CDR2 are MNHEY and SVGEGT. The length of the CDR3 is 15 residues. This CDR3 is CASSYSEDIFNEQFF. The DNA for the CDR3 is TGTGCCAGCAGTTATTCTGAGGACATCTTCAATGAGCAGTTCTTC.